This T cell receptor (beta chain) was recorded in a study of T cells in Graves' hyperthyroidism and ophthalmopathy. Exclusion followed for patients with uncontrolled infection, other autoimmune disease, pregnancy or lactation. Trimming left V 6 bases short and J 5 bases short, with 22 bases between. The CDR3 is 16 residues long. The germline CDR1 and CDR2 sequences are SGHVS and FQNEAQ. TCR beta CDR3 sequences were amplified from RNA transcripts. TCR CDR3 regions were first amplified by RT-PCR with HTBI primers. Via MiXCR, TCRdb re-called the multiplex PCR reads, giving one row per CDR3 protein. The sample lists hundreds of thousands of distinct CDR3 sequences, roughly 46% occurring once. This clonotype has only one observation.

The source of this sequence is an adult man with Graves' disease, either hyperthyroidism or ophthalmopathy (not recorded which). Sequenced: peripheral blood or thyroid tissue (not recorded which). The chain is built from TRBV7-8 and TRBJ2-5; D possibly corresponds to TRBD1 (6 bases). CDR3 sequence: CASSARAGARGETQYF. The CDR3 DNA follows: TGTGCCAGCAGTGCTAGAGCAGGGGCCAGAGGGGAGACCCAGTACTTC.